The rows below give T cell receptor beta chains drawn from one sample of a study of cytomegalovirus exposure and HLA in healthy donors. Data came from immunoSEQ multiplex PCR; TCRdb stores just in-frame clones and leaves some out. The sample lists some 220,000 clones; around four fifths were seen once. Sequencing input: PBMCs. These receptors were obtained from a woman aged 55 to 70 in good health and CMV-seropositive. Both conserved end residues are part of each CDR3. The order of the fields is V gene, J gene, CDR3 protein.

TRBV27	TRBJ1-5	CASSLAGGRAQPQHF
TRBV28	TRBJ1-3	CASSRPSSGNTIYF
TRBV27	TRBJ1-3	CASSLSRGRNTIYF
TRBV10-3	TRBJ1-2	CAISDGGGMDYGYTF
TRBV19	TRBJ2-7	CASRPTDLEYEQYF
TRBV6-6	TRBJ1-4	CASRDRERYEKLFF
TRBV5-1	TRBJ1-6	CASSLEGHANSPLHF
TRBV7-6	TRBJ1-1	CASSSSVMNTEAFF
TRBV7-9	TRBJ1-5	CASSLADSYKHF
TRBV27	TRBJ2-3	CASSLPGTTSSTDTQYF
TRBV18	TRBJ1-5	CASSRYRDNQPQHF
TRBV7-2	TRBJ2-3	CASSPSPGGPDTDTQYF
TRBV28	TRBJ1-4	CASSSLTGRPNEKLFF
TRBV7-9	TRBJ1-1	CASSFYKGWTGDTEAFF
TRBV27	TRBJ1-4	CASSFGGVANEKLFF
TRBV2	TRBJ1-1	CASRNTGGGTEAFF
TRBV4-2	TRBJ1-2	CASSREEHYGYTF
TRBV18	TRBJ1-1	CASCGTGATEAFF
TRBV10-3	TRBJ1-5	CAISGDISNQPQHF
TRBV5-1	TRBJ2-1	CASSLASGEYNEQFF
TRBV5-6	TRBJ2-7	CASSLPLGTLQYF
TRBV2	TRBJ2-5	CASSTGGGETQYF
TRBV18	TRBJ1-1	CASSPMGLNTEAFF
TRBV28	TRBJ1-5	CASSAPPFGQGQHF
TRBV7-2	TRBJ2-5	CASSSTALTQYF
TRBV28	TRBJ1-1	CASRPAWRMNTEAFF
TRBV2	TRBJ2-2	CASRVGTVQGGELFF
TRBV7-6	TRBJ1-1	CASSFRGEYDNEAFF
TRBV6-1	TRBJ2-3	CASTTSSNTQYF
TRBV9	TRBJ1-2	CASSVVQDTYGYTF
TRBV2	TRBJ2-1	CASEGTGGNEQFF
TRBV5-1	TRBJ2-2	CASSQGVSGYTGELFF
TRBV30	TRBJ1-5	CAWSTLGGLDQPQHF
TRBV7-9	TRBJ1-5	CSSSLVSNQPQHF
TRBV6-5	TRBJ2-7	CASSQGQNYEQYF
TRBV18	TRBJ2-7	CASSPVRDTTYEQYF
TRBV5-1	TRBJ2-7	CASSLSSGGTYEQYF
TRBV6-5	TRBJ1-2	CASSYSFSDTNYGYTF
TRBV4-1	TRBJ1-6	CASSRLGQGSYNSPLHF
TRBV30	TRBJ1-5	CAWSARGNQPQNF
TRBV7-2	TRBJ1-1	CASSSGTGANTEAFF
TRBV7-2	TRBJ1-2	CASSHSRAGSSYTF
TRBV11-3	TRBJ2-3	CASSLPPQGLFTDTQYF
TRBV30	TRBJ1-2	CAWSVRDSQGYTF
TRBV10-3	TRBJ1-3	CAISLPTGLSSGNTIYF
TRBV7-2	TRBJ2-1	CASNAGGQSYNEQFF
TRBV5-1	TRBJ2-1	CASSLVPAGGNNEQFF
TRBV5-1	TRBJ1-3	CASSLAPQSSGNTIYF
TRBV11-2	TRBJ1-2	CASSLLTGGASGGYTF
TRBV2	TRBJ2-2	CASSPQGLKAGELFF
TRBV5-1	TRBJ1-2	CASSPPTRDGYTF
TRBV11-2	TRBJ2-1	CASSFVQVQEQFF
TRBV15	TRBJ2-7	CATSGGREQYF
TRBV6-1	TRBJ2-7	CASGGYTYEQYF
TRBV30	TRBJ2-1	CAWSVRSRAEQFF